These 5 T cell receptor beta chains were sequenced from one sample in a study of T cell responses to AZD1222 COVID-19 vaccine. Profiling relied on immunoSEQ multiplex PCR, and the TCRdb table lists in-frame clones only, not all of them. The sample includes 90,000 to 100,000 clones, 80% to 90% of them seen just once. The sample consisted of peripheral blood, taken on day 0 of AZD1222 vaccination. These receptors came from an adult in good health.

This rearrangement joins TRBV6-2 or TRBV6-3 to TRBJ1-2; 7 bases agree with TRBD1. Trimming took 2 bases from V and 0 from J; bases not matched to a gene: 6. The CDR3 consists of 16 residues. The germline V gene encodes CDR1 MNHEY and CDR2 SVGEGT. CDR3 region: CASSYRSTGTNYGYTF. The DNA of the CDR3 is TGTGCCAGCAGTTACCGATCGACAGGGACTAACTATGGCTACACCTTC.

Only a few counts were recorded for this clone. V gene TRBV7-2 combines with J gene TRBJ2-2, with D unresolved. The V gene's germline CDR1 is SGHTA and CDR2 FQGNSA. CDR3 length: 16 residues. Trimming left V 1 base short and J 2 bases short, with 11 bases between. The CDR3 nucleotides are TGTGCCAGCAGCTTAGTGGGCCAGAGCAACACCGGGGAGCTGTTTTTT. This translates into CASSLVGQSNTGELFF.

The chain combines TRBV2 with TRBJ1-2, with 12 bases fitting TRBD1. The V gene's germline CDR1 is SNHLY and CDR2 FYNNEI. With 8 bases clipped from V and 7 bases from J, the junction kept 5 bases outside the gene matches. The CDR3 loop spans 13 amino acids. The CDR3 coding sequence is TGTGCCAGCGGGGACAGGGGGCGCGGTGGCTACACCTTC. Its translation is CASGDRGRGGYTF. Filled out from reference TRBV2 and TRBJ1-2, the complete variable domain reads EPEVTQTPSHQVTQMGQEVILRCVPISNHLYFYWYRQILGQKVEFLVSFYNNEISEKSEIFDDQFSVERPDGSNFTLKIRSTKLEDSAMYFCASGDRGRGGYTFGSGTRLTVV.

This chain uses TRBV7-2 with TRBJ1-1; no reliable D call. The CDR3 is 13 amino acids. Trimming stripped 5 bases from V and 5 bases from J, with 12 bases between. CDR1 SGHTA and CDR2 FQGNSA come from the germline V gene. The CDR3 DNA sequence: TGTGCCAGCAGCCCCCAGGCTAATACTGAAGCTTTCTTT. It yields the protein CASSPQANTEAFF.

This clone was found once. The V gene is TRBV15, the J gene TRBJ1-5; D gene ambiguous. This CDR3 is 12 amino acids long. V was shortened by 1 base and J by 12 bases, with 10 bases between the two germline ends. Germline values: CDR1 LNHNV, CDR2 YYDKDF (reference sequence). CDR3 in DNA: TGTGCCACCAGCAGAGTTAATGAGCTCCAGCATTTT. Translating it yields CATSRVNELQHF.